Following are 9 T cell receptor beta chains from one sample sequenced in a study of T cell clonality in common variable immunodeficiency (dated by TCRdb to the mid-2010s). Preparation of the library involved the immunoSEQ multiplex PCR assay. The clones in this table, taken by TCRdb from immuneACCESS, are in-frame only. Not every clone is retained; where verified, under half of the shortfall comes from an unresolved V gene, and the cause of the rest is unknown. In this sample, approximately 51,000 clones appear, none counted once only. The leading ten clones occupy roughly 6% of the sample. Sequencing was carried out using peripheral blood mononuclear cells. These receptors all come from a person aged 18 to 70 in good health.

In its sample, this clone was seen many times. The CDR3 goes on 3 residues after the read ends, and that part is filled in from the germline J gene. The chain is built from TRBV30 and TRBJ2-7, with 7 bases matching TRBD1. Looked up from germline, CDR1 is GTSNPN and CDR2 is SVGIG (reference sequence). The CDR3 is made up of 14 amino acids. The junction had 11 bases not matched to a gene; V was cut back by 4 bases and J by 5 bases. The part of the CDR3 DNA that was read is TGTGCCTGGACTTCAATTACAGGGGTCCACGAG. Amino acid sequence: CAWTSITGVHE. The entire CDR3 reads CAWTSITGVHEQYF.

This clone was recorded at least ten times. The CDR3 end lies 3 residues beyond the end of the read and is filled in from the germline J gene. The rearrangement joins TRBV13 to TRBJ1-1; 12 nucleotides agree with TRBD1. Unmatched junction bases numbered 6, after V lost 5 bases and J lost 5 bases. CDR1 PRHDT and CDR2 FYEKMQ come from the germline V gene (reference sequence). The CDR3 totals 15 residues. The DNA read from the CDR3 is TGTGCCAGCAGCCCGAGGGGACAGGGGGCAACTGAA. It codes for CASSPRGQGATE. From start to end, the CDR3 is CASSPRGQGATEAFF.

There are many counts of this clone. The missing CDR3 end, 3 residues past where the read stops, is filled in from the germline J gene. The chain employs TRBV18 and TRBJ1-5; 8 bases are shared with TRBD1. Germline assignment: CDR1 KGHSH and CDR2 LQKENI. V shed 3 bases, J shed 2 bases, and the junction held 3 bases outside the gene matches. This CDR3 is built from 15 residues. CDR3 sequence reads: CASSPGQGGNQPQHF. The CDR3 DNA, read in part, is TGTGCCAGCTCACCTGGACAGGGCGGCAATCAGCCC.

This clone was detected many times. The CDR3 end lies 3 residues beyond the end of the read and is filled in from the germline J gene. This sequence joins TRBV5-6 and TRBJ1-6; 10 nucleotides agree with TRBD1. Germline CDR1 is SGHDT and CDR2 is YYEEEE. J was trimmed by 9 bases and V by 3 bases; bases with no gene match: 6. The CDR3 covers 15 residues. CDR3 sequence reads: CASSSGQGSTSPLHF. The DNA read from the CDR3 is TGTGCCAGCAGCTCGGGACAGGGGAGTACTTCACCC.

This clone was recorded many times. The read ends 3 residues before the CDR3 terminus; that terminus is restored from the germline J gene. This chain uses TRBV10-1 with TRBJ1-1; possibly TRBD1 for D (5 bases). CDR3 length: 14 amino acids. Germline values: CDR1 WNHNN, CDR2 SYGVQD (reference sequence). V was pared by 2 bases and J by 2 bases, with 9 bases between. The CDR3 bases that were read are TGCGCCAGCAGTGAGACAGGAACAAACACTGAA. This gives the protein CASSETGTNTE. The CDR3, in full, reads CASSETGTNTEAFF.

This clone was found many times. The read is 3 residues too short to cover the CDR3 end, so that end is filled in from the germline J gene. V is TRBV5-1 and J is TRBJ1-1; a possible D gene is TRBD1 (5 bases). This CDR3 comprises 13 residues. The V gene lost 4 bases and the J gene lost 7 bases, with 14 bases spanning the gap. CDR1 SGHRS and CDR2 YFSETQ come from the germline V gene. The sequenced CDR3 bases are TGCGCCAGCAGCCTCGGAGGTCAGGGTGAA. Residues: CASSLGGQGE. The complete CDR3 reads CASSLGGQGEAFF.

This clone has at least ten counts. The CDR3 is cut off 3 residues early in the read; its end comes from the germline J gene. V is TRBV12-3 or TRBV12-4 and J is TRBJ1-5; tentative D call: TRBD1 (5 bases). The CDR3 extends over 16 amino acids. Trimming shortened V by 2 bases and J by 4 bases, and 15 bases separated the two germline ends. Partial CDR3 DNA: TGTGCCAGCAGTTTATATAGCGGGCAGGGAAATCAGCCC. Translation: CASSLYSGQGNQP. The full CDR3 sequence reads CASSLYSGQGNQPQHF.

Notes on this clone: The CDR3 end falls 3 residues outside the read, so it is completed with the germline J gene. The chain links TRBV6-1 to TRBJ2-3; 10 positions agree with TRBD1. Germline assignment: CDR1 MNHNS and CDR2 SASEGT. The CDR3 is made up of 16 amino acids. CDR3 amino acids: CASSEWDRGREETQYF. The CDR3 DNA, read in part, is TGTGCCAGCAGTGAGTGGGACAGGGGACGGGAAGAGACG.

This clone came up many times. The read ends 3 residues before the CDR3 terminus; that terminus is restored from the germline J gene. The chain uses TRBV2 and TRBJ1-2; D possibly corresponds to TRBD1 (5 bases). The CDR3 runs 14 residues. Per germline, CDR1 SNHLY and CDR2 FYNNEI. V lost 4 bases to trimming and J lost 2 bases, with 11 bases between them. CDR3 sequence reads: CASSGQTPNYGYTF. The covered CDR3 bases are TGTGCCAGCAGTGGACAGACTCCCAACTATGGC.